Following are 8 T cell receptor beta chains from one sample sequenced in a study of T cell repertoires in cytomegalovirus infection. TCRdb called the reads again in MiXCR, with one record for every CDR3 protein. The sample has a few hundred thousand distinct CDR3 sequences; approximately 22% are singletons. These receptors have no known antigen. Sequenced here: cultured PBMCs, sampled from culture after CMV antigen stimulation. The receptor set was obtained from a human donor in good health (CMV status not recorded). Some clones in this sample may be carry-over from other donors' samples.

In its sample, this clonotype was seen many times. The chain combines TRBV6-2 or TRBV6-3 with TRBJ2-6, with 11 bases lining up with TRBD1. This CDR3 comprises 17 residues. In germline, CDR1 is MNHEY, CDR2 SVGEGT. J gave up 1 base and V 8 bases, and 7 bases lay outside the gene matches. CDR3 bases: TGTGCCAGCGGCCGGACAGGGGGCGCTTCTGGGGCCAACGTCCTGACTTTC. Translated: CASGRTGGASGANVLTF.

This clonotype was counted a few times. One end of the junction varies from germline; a read error may be responsible. The V and J genes are TRBV27 and TRBJ2-1; 7 bases map to TRBD2. Germline CDR1 MNHEY, CDR2 SMNVEV (reference sequence). The CDR3 length is 18 residues. The CDR3 here is CASSLFGQRGSSHNEQFF. The CDR3 bases are TGTGCCAGCAGTTTATTTGGGCAGCGGGGTAGCTCCCACAATGAGCAGTTCTTC.

This clonotype has only a few counts. The chain links TRBV6-2 or TRBV6-3 to TRBJ2-3; D remains ambiguous. Germline CDR1 MNHEY, CDR2 SVGEGT. V lost 3 bases, J lost 14 bases, and 12 bases lay in between. This CDR3 spans 11 amino acids. The CDR3 DNA is TGTGCCAGCAGTTATGAGTTCGTGCGGTATTTT. Translation gives CASSYEFVRYF.

This clonotype has a handful of counts. The CDR3 reads CATQGASDSPLHF. In nucleotides, the CDR3 is TGTGCCACCCAGGGGGCGTCAGATTCACCCCTCCACTTT. This chain joins TRBV28 and TRBJ1-6, with 8 bases that match TRBD1. Germline V gives CDR1 MDHEN, CDR2 SYDVKM. The CDR3 spans 13 residues. V shed 10 bases and J 8 bases; nucleotides not matched to a gene: 7. The full variable domain, its missing parts supplied by reference TRBV28 and TRBJ1-6, is DVKVTQSSRYLVKRTGEKVFLECVQDMDHENMFWYRQDPGLGLRLIYFSYDVKMKEKGDIPEGYSVSREKKERFSLILESASTNQTSMYLCATQGASDSPLHFGNGTRLTVT.

This clonotype was seen at least ten times. The chain couples TRBV12-3 or TRBV12-4 to TRBJ1-2; D is undetermined. The CDR3 is 14 amino acids. The V and J ends lost 1 base and 6 bases respectively, with 12 bases between them. The CDR3 DNA is TGTGCCAGCAGTTTAGTCAGGCGTCGGGATGGCTACACCTTC. Translation gives CASSLVRRRDGYTF.

V gene TRBV7-2 combines with J gene TRBJ2-1; unclear D gene. Germline values: CDR1 SGHTA, CDR2 FQGNSA. The CDR3 is 14 residues long. V was pared by 1 base and J by 5 bases, with 9 bases between. This CDR3 reads CASSLDGSHNEQFF. CDR3 nucleotide sequence: TGTGCCAGCAGCTTAGATGGATCCCACAATGAGCAGTTCTTC.

This clonotype was recorded at least ten times. The chain employs TRBV5-1 and TRBJ2-7; 7 bases match TRBD2. V shed 0 bases and J 0 bases; nucleotides not matched to a gene: 9. CDR3 size: 17 residues. The germline CDR1 and CDR2 sequences are SGHRS and YFSETQ. This CDR3 is CASSLEPAGWSSYEQYV. CDR3 nucleotides: TGCGCCAGCAGCTTGGAGCCAGCGGGATGGAGCTCCTACGAGCAGTACGTC.

This clonotype was detected ten times or more. The chain has TRBV11-2 and TRBJ2-6; D assignment may be TRBD1 or TRBD2 (5 bases each). CDR1 SGHAT and CDR2 FQNNGV come from the germline V gene. The length of the CDR3 is 20 residues. V was cut by 8 bases and J by 4 bases, with 30 bases left in between. This CDR3 is CASRSAQGVSHGGGANVLTF. The CDR3 nucleotides read TGTGCCAGCCGCTCAGCCCAAGGGGTATCTCATGGCGGGGGGGCCAACGTCCTGACTTTC. Variable domain in full (rest from reference TRBV11-2 and TRBJ2-6): EAGVAQSPRYKIIEKRQSVAFWCNPISGHATLYWYQQILGQGPKLLIQFQNNGVVDDSQLPKDRFSAERLKGVDSTLKIQPAKLEDSAVYLCASRSAQGVSHGGGANVLTFGAGSRLTVL.